These 29 T cell receptor beta chains share one sample of origin, sequenced in a study of tumor and adjacent non-tumor tissue in lung cancer. Three rounds of nested PCR, following a modified ARM-PCR protocol, produced the TCRbeta library. MiXCR, run by TCRdb on the multiplex PCR reads, gives a single entry per CDR3 protein. This sample has some 80,000 distinct CDR3 sequences, with 76% found just once. The template was RNA from unsorted bulk tissue. More than 3 cm separated this lung sample from the edge of the tumor. The sequencing input was distant non-tumor lung tissue. The receptors were gathered from a man aged 65 to 79 with non-small cell lung cancer.

Worth noting for this clonotype: A single base separates this from a much larger clone, so it may be a read error. This CDR3 fails to terminate in the conserved phenylalanine or tryptophan, so it likely reflects a read error. The DNA is left out, because the CDR3 cannot be placed on it with certainty; the CDR3 is given as TCRdb lists it. V and J are TRBV4-2 and TRBJ1-2; the D call of TRBD1 is as the table states it, not checked on the DNA. The CDR3 is 14 amino acids long, termini counted. The germline V gene has CDR1 LGHNA and CDR2 YNFKEQ. CDR3 sequence: CASSPLQDNYGCTI.

By its share, this clonotype is medium-sized. The chain is built from TRBV6-1 and TRBJ2-1; 10 bases agree with TRBD1. The germline V gene encodes CDR1 MNHNS and CDR2 SASEGT. V was clipped by 6 bases and J by 12 bases; unmatched bases: 11. This CDR3 is built from 14 residues. DNA for the CDR3: TGTGCCAGCAGGGCCTGGGACAGGGGACTAGGGCAGTTCTTC. Translating gives CASRAWDRGLGQFF.

This chain links TRBV28 with TRBJ2-7; 10 positions agree with TRBD1. Germline CDR1 is MDHEN and CDR2 is SYDVKM. Unmatched junction bases numbered 10, after V lost 6 bases and J lost 5 bases. The length of the CDR3 is 15 residues. CDR3 sequence: CASRGVGQGVNEQYF. The CDR3 DNA follows: TGTGCCAGCAGAGGAGTAGGACAGGGGGTAAACGAGCAGTACTTC.

Details on this clonotype: At one of its ends the junction is not consistent with the germline gene, which may arise from a read error. The chain couples TRBV29-1 to TRBJ2-5; 9 bases are a match to TRBD1. The CDR3 sequence is 13 residues long. The V gene's germline CDR1 is SQVTM and CDR2 ANQGSEA. The DNA for the CDR3 is TGCAGCGTTAGGACAGGGGATTTGGGGACCCACTACTTC. Its translation is CSVRTGDLGTHYF. The full variable domain, rest sourced from reference TRBV29-1 and TRBJ2-5, is SAVISQKPSRDICQRGTSLTIQCQVDSQVTMMFWYRQQPGQSLTLIATANQGSEATYESGFVIDKFPISRPNLTFSTLTVSNMSPEDSSIYLCSVRTGDLGTHYFGPGTRLLVL.

The V and J genes are TRBV20-1 and TRBJ2-3; no clear D gene. In germline, CDR1 is DFQATT, CDR2 SNEGSKA (reference sequence). The CDR3 has 15 amino acids. V gave up 0 bases and J gave up 6 bases, with 16 bases separating them. CDR3 nucleotide sequence: TGCAGTGCTAGAGATGTGGCGGAAGAATGGGATACGCAGTATTTT. Translation: CSARDVAEEWDTQYF.

The rearrangement links TRBV20-1 to TRBJ2-2; tentatively, D is TRBD2 (7 bases). V was pared by 6 bases and J by 13 bases, with 24 bases between. This CDR3 has 14 residues. Germline assignment: CDR1 DFQATT and CDR2 SNEGSKA (reference sequence). The CDR3 is CSAEGGGFTGGLFF. In DNA, the CDR3 is TGCAGTGCAGAGGGGGGGGGTTTCACCGGAGGGCTGTTTTTT.

In regard to this clonotype: Its ends do not fully match the called genes, so a read error is possible. The J gene is TRBJ2-5, the V gene TRBV12-3 or TRBV12-4; maybe TRBD2 (6 bases). The CDR3 has 20 amino acids. The CDR3 here is CVSRKSDHPTSGLPQEAQNF. The DNA of the CDR3 is TGTGTCAGCAGAAAAAGCGACCACCCGACTAGTGGGCTTCCCCAGGAGGCCCAGAACTTC.

A note on this clonotype: No conserved phenylalanine or tryptophan is present at the end of the CDR3, so a read error is the likely explanation. The chain uses TRBV11-3 and TRBJ2-3, with TRBD2 as a possible D gene (5 bases). The CDR3 spans 15 residues. The V gene's germline CDR1 is SGHNT and CDR2 YENEEA. The CDR3 is CARTRREVSTDAQYI. In DNA form, the CDR3 reads TGTGCCAGAACCCGTCGGGAAGTAAGCACAGATGCGCAGTATATT.

The V gene is TRBV5-1, the J gene TRBJ1-4, with 8 bases aligning to TRBD1. Germline V lookup: CDR1 SGHRS, CDR2 YFSETQ. This CDR3 region has 14 residues. V gave up 2 bases and J gave up 8 bases; unmatched junction bases: 5. The CDR3 coding sequence is TGCGCCAGCAGCTTCGGACAGGGAGGGGAAAAACTGTTTTTT. This sequence encodes CASSFGQGGEKLFF.

The rearrangement links TRBV6-5 to TRBJ2-2; tentatively, D is TRBD1 (6 bases). The V gene lost 5 bases and the J gene lost 8 bases, with 15 bases spanning the gap. Germline V gene sequence: CDR1 MNHEY, CDR2 SVGAGI. CDR3 length: 14 residues. CDR3 coding DNA: TGTGCCAGCAGTCCAGGGGTGAGGACAGGGGAGCTGTTTTTT. Amino acid sequence: CASSPGVRTGELFF.

Comments on this clonotype: The junction and the germline gene differ at one end; a read error may be behind it. The chain carries TRBV12-3 or TRBV12-4 and TRBJ1-3; the D is unclear. The CDR3 extends over 18 amino acids. In DNA form, the CDR3 reads TGTGCCAGCAGTCGTCCCGGGATAGGGATGGGCTCTGGAAACGCCATATATTTC. This codes for CASSRPGIGMGSGNAIYF.

The chain couples TRBV11-3 to TRBJ2-2; 7 nucleotides align to TRBD1. The trim removed 8 bases at V and 7 bases at J, leaving 22 bases unmatched. The germline V gene encodes CDR1 SGHNT and CDR2 YENEEA. The CDR3 is made up of 18 amino acids. CDR3 loop: CASGSPGPGQESIGELFF. The CDR3, as DNA: TGTGCCAGCGGCTCCCCCGGTCCAGGACAGGAGTCCATCGGGGAGCTGTTTTTT.

This clonotype was counted a single time. The genes are TRBV11-2 and TRBJ1-1; D unresolved. Trimming removed 7 bases from V and 7 bases from J, with 22 bases in between. This CDR3 spans 15 amino acids. Germline-derived CDR1 and CDR2 are SGHAT and FQNNGV. CDR3: CASNFANSRKIEAFF. DNA of the CDR3: TGTGCCAGCAACTTCGCCAATTCAAGGAAAATTGAAGCTTTCTTT.

A note on this clonotype: The junction and the germline gene differ at one end; a read error may be behind it. DNA of the CDR3: TGCACCAGCGGCTTAGACCAGGTGGGCAGGTACGAGAAGTACTTC. Translation gives CTSGLDQVGRYEKYF. The V call is TRBV11-2, the J call TRBJ2-7; D is perhaps TRBD2 (5 bases). Germline assignment: CDR1 SGHAT and CDR2 FQNNGV. This CDR3 spans 15 amino acids.

In its sample, this clonotype was seen a few times. Sequence at one end of the junction differs from germline and may be a read error. This chain uses TRBV29-1 with TRBJ1-2; 9 bases line up with TRBD1. Germline V gives CDR1 SQVTM, CDR2 ANQGSEA. The CDR3 extends over 12 amino acids. The CDR3 loop reads CSVSGQGFGYAF. In DNA form, the CDR3 reads TGCAGTGTTTCCGGACAGGGGTTTGGCTACGCCTTC.

The sample holds one count of this clonotype. The conserved closing phenylalanine or tryptophan is absent in this CDR3, likely reflecting a read error. The chain carries TRBV6-5 and TRBJ1-1; a weak D match, TRBD1 (5 bases). This CDR3 has 16 residues. CDR1 MNHEY and CDR2 SVGAGI come from the germline V gene. V lost 7 bases, J lost 5 bases, and 23 bases lay in between. The CDR3, as DNA: TGTGCCAGCACCCCAACCGGGAGAGGGGTGGGAACTGAAGCTTTCCTT. Translating it yields CASTPTGRGVGTEAFL.

For this clonotype: The conserved phenylalanine or tryptophan is not found at the CDR3 terminus, so this likely reflects a read error. This chain uses TRBV12-3 or TRBV12-4 with TRBJ1-3, with 9 bases aligning to TRBD1. Unmatched junction bases numbered 15, after V lost 9 bases and J lost 0 bases. The CDR3 has 18 residues. CDR3 loop: CASSHPGTGIGSGNTIYS. For the CDR3, the DNA is TGTGCCAGTAGTCATCCCGGGACAGGGATCGGCTCTGGAAACACCATATATTCT.

Comment on this clonotype: This may arise from a read error, as a much more abundant clone is one base away. The chain joins TRBV28 to TRBJ1-2, with TRBD1 matching over 7 bases. The CDR3 spans 15 residues. CDR1 and CDR2 (germline): MDHEN, SYDVKM. The CDR3 protein is CASSLWGDRNYDYTF. CDR3 coding DNA: TGTGCCAGCAGTTTATGGGGGGACAGAAACTATGACTACACCTTC.

The chain has TRBV2 and TRBJ2-7, with 7 bases lining up with TRBD1. The CDR3 is made up of 14 amino acids. J gave up 6 bases and V 10 bases, and 15 bases lay outside the gene matches. CDR1 SNHLY and CDR2 FYNNEI come from the germline V gene. The CDR3: CATKGTETLSEQYF. The DNA of the CDR3 is TGTGCCACCAAGGGGACAGAGACTCTTTCCGAGCAGTACTTC.

This clonotype was counted only a few times. This could be a read error, since a much larger clone is one nucleotide away. The CDR3 sequence is CASSSSGTSSLYEQYF. CDR3 sequence (DNA): TGTGCCAGCAGTAGTTCCGGGACTAGTTCCTTGTACGAGCAGTACTTC. V usage is TRBV6-5 and J usage is TRBJ2-7, with 8 bases aligning to TRBD2. The CDR3 has 16 residues. CDR1 is MNHEY and CDR2 is SVGAGI in the germline V gene. J lost 4 bases, V lost 5 bases, and 13 bases had no gene match.

On this clonotype: The junction departs from germline at one end; a sequencing error may be responsible. The V and J genes are TRBV5-1 and TRBJ2-7; D is unclear. Germline CDR1 SGHRS, CDR2 YFSETQ. The CDR3 has 14 amino acids. CDR3 sequence: CASSLDSDSYEQYF. The CDR3 coding sequence is TGCGCCAGCAGCTTGGACAGCGATAGCTACGAACAGTACTTC.

The chain links TRBV11-2 to TRBJ2-7; possibly TRBD2 for D (7 bases). The V gene lost 0 bases and the J gene lost 4 bases, with 13 bases spanning the gap. CDR1 and CDR2 from the germline V gene are SGHAT and FQNNGV. CDR3 size: 15 residues. CDR3 coding DNA: TGTGCCAGCAGCTTAGATCGGGGGGCCACTTACGAGCAGTACTTC. The encoded protein is CASSLDRGATYEQYF. Full variable domain (remainder filled in from reference TRBV11-2 and TRBJ2-7): EAGVAQSPRYKIIEKRQSVAFWCNPISGHATLYWYQQILGQGPKLLIQFQNNGVVDDSQLPKDRFSAERLKGVDSTLKIQPAKLEDSAVYLCASSLDRGATYEQYFGPGTRLTVT.

This clonotype was observed a single time. A read error may be the cause here, since a much bigger clone is one base away. The rearrangement joins TRBV12-3 or TRBV12-4 to TRBJ1-3, with D possibly matching TRBD1 (5 bases). The CDR3 is 16 amino acids. Trimming pared 6 bases from V and 3 bases from J, leaving 18 bases between. CDR3 amino acids: CASSRHGALNGNTIYF. The CDR3 coding sequence is TGTGCCAGCAGCCGGCATGGGGCGCTTAATGGAAACACCATATATTTT.

As concerns this clonotype: Sequence at one end of the junction differs from germline and may be a read error. The chain links TRBV12-3 or TRBV12-4 to TRBJ1-3; 8 positions agree with TRBD1. This CDR3 is built from 18 residues. The CDR3 here is CASSRPWTGIGSGNTICF. The DNA of the CDR3 is TGTGCTAGCAGTCGTCCCTGGACAGGGATCGGCTCTGGAAACACCATATGTTTT.

Details on this clonotype: One junction end disagrees with the germline gene, perhaps due to a read error. V is TRBV29-1 and J is TRBJ2-7; D not resolved. This CDR3 contains 12 residues. The V gene's germline CDR1 is SQVTM and CDR2 ANQGSEA. CDR3 in amino acids: CSVAAASYEQNF. CDR3 coding DNA: TGCAGCGTTGCTGCTGCATCCTATGAGCAGAACTTC.

A note on this clonotype: A junction end diverges from the germline sequence, so it may reflect a read error. V and J are TRBV4-3 and TRBJ2-6; 7 bases map to TRBD1. The germline V gene encodes CDR1 LGHNA and CDR2 YSLEER. This CDR3 comprises 16 residues. The CDR3 reads CASSPSQGYGANVLTF. The CDR3 nucleotides read TGCGCCAGCAGCCCCTCACAGGGGTATGGGGCCAACGTACTGACTTTC.

This clonotype was recorded a few times. This chain connects TRBV5-4 to TRBJ2-1; D might be TRBD1 (5 bases). V lost 4 bases, J lost 4 bases, and 12 bases lay in between. Germline lookup yields CDR1 SGHNT and CDR2 YYREEE (reference sequence). CDR3 length equals 14 residues. The chain's CDR3 is CASSQSDRYNEQFF. CDR3 bases: TGTGCCAGCAGCCAAAGTGACAGATACAATGAGCAGTTCTTC.

A remark on this clonotype: Lacking the conserved final phenylalanine or tryptophan, this CDR3 likely reflects a read error. The rearrangement uses TRBV4-1 and TRBJ2-3; D gene uncertain. V gave up 3 bases and J gave up 3 bases, with 13 bases separating them. This CDR3 contains 15 residues. Per the germline V gene, CDR1 is MGHRA and CDR2 is YSYEKL. Written as DNA, the CDR3 is TGCGCCAGCAGCCAGCCGTCGTTAGGTACAGATACGCAGTATTTA. Amino acids: CASSQPSLGTDTQYL.

On this clonotype: Mismatch with germline at one junction end may stem from a read error. The chain combines TRBV29-1 with TRBJ1-2; 9 bases map to TRBD1. The germline V gene has CDR1 SQVTM and CDR2 ANQGSEA. This CDR3 has 14 amino acids. CDR3 amino acids: CSVDSTGGLCGYTF. In DNA, the CDR3 is TGTAGCGTTGACTCGACAGGGGGATTATGTGGCTACACCTTC.